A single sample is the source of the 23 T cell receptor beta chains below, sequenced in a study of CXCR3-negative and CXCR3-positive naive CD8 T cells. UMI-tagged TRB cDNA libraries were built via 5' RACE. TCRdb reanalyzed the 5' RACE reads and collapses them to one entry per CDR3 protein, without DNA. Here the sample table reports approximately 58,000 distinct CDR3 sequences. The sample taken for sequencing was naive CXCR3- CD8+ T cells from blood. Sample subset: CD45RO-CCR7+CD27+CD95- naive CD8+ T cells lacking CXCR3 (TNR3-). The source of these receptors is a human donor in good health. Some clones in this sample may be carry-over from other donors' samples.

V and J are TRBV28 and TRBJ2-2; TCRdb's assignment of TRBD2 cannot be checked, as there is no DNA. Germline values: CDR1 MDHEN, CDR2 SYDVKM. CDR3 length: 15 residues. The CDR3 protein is CASSLRLAGGGELFF. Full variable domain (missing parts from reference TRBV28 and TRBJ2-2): DVKVTQSSRYLVKRTGEKVFLECVQDMDHENMFWYRQDPGLGLRLIYFSYDVKMKEKGDIPEGYSVSREKKERFSLILESASTNQTSMYLCASSLRLAGGGELFFGEGSRLTVL.

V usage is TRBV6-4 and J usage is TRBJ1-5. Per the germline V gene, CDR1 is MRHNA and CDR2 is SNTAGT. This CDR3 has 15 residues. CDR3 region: CASSPRGGGNQPQHF.

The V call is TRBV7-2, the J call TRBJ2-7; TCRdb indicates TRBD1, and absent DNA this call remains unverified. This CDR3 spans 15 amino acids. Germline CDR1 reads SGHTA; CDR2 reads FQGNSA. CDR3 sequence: CASSFGTGGAYEQYF.

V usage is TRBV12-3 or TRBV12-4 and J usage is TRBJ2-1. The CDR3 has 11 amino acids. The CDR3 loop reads CASSLSSEQFF.

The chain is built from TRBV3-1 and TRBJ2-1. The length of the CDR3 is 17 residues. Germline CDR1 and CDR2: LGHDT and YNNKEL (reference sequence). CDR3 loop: CASSPTDGGGYFYEQFF.

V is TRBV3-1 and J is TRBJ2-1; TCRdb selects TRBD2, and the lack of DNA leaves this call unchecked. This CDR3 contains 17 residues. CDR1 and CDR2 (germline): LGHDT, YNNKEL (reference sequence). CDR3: CASSQGDGLGSYNEQFF.

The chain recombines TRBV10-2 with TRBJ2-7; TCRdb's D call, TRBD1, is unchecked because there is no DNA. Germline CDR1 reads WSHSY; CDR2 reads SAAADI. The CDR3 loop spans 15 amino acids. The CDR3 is CASREKGTGTYEQYF.

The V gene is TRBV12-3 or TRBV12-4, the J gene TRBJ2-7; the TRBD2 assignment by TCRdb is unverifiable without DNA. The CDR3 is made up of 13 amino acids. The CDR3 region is CASRPTSHYEQYF.

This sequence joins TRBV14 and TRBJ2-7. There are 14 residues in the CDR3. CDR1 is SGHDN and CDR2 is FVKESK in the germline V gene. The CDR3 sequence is CASSLHGSSYEQYF. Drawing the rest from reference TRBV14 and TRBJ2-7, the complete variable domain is EAGVTQFPSHSVIEKGQTVTLRCDPISGHDNLYWYRRVMGKEIKFLLHFVKESKQDESGMPNNRFLAERTGGTYSTLKVQPAELEDSGVYFCASSLHGSSYEQYFGPGTRLTVT.

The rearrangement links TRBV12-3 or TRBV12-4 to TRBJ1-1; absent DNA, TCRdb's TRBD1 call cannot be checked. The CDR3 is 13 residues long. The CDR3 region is CASSLSGYPEAFF.

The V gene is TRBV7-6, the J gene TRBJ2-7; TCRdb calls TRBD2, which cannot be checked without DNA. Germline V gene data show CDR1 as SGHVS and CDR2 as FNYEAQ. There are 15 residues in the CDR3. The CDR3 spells CASSFREGSSYEQYF.

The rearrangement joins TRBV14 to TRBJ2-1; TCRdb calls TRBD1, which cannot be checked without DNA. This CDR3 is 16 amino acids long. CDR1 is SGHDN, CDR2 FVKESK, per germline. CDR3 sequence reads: CASSARDRGLYNEQFF.

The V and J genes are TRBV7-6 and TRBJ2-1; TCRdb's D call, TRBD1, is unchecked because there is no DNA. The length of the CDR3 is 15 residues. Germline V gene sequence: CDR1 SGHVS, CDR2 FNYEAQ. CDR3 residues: CASSLGAGTYNEQFF.

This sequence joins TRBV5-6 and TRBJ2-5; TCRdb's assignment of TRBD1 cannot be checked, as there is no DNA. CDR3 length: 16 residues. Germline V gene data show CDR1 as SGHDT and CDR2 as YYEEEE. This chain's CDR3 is CASSLYLGTGGLTQYF.

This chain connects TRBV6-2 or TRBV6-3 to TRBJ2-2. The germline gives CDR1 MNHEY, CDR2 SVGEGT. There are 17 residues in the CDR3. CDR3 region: CASSYSPRGRNTGELFF.

The CDR3 reads CASSLGQGAGYTF. The chain combines TRBV6-5 with TRBJ1-2; TCRdb lists TRBD1, though no DNA is available to test this call. The CDR3 loop spans 13 amino acids. Germline assignment: CDR1 MNHEY and CDR2 SVGAGI.

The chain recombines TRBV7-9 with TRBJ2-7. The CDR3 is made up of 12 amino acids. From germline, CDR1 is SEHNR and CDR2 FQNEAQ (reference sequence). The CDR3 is CASSFFALEQYF.

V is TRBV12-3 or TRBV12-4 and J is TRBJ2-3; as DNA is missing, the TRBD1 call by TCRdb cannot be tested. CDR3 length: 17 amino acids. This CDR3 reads CASSSRVGGPSTDTQYF.

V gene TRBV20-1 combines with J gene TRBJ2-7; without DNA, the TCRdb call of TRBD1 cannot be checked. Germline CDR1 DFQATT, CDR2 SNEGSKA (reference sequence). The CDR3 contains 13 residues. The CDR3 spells CSAREGVTYEQYF.

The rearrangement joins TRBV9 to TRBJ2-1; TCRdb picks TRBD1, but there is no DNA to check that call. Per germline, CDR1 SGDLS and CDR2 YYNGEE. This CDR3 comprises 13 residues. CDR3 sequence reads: CASSVEGGNEQFF.

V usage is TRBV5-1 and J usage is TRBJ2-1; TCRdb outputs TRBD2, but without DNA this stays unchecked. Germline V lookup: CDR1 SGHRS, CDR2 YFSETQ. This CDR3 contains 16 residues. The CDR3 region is CASSLGAGSSYNEQFF. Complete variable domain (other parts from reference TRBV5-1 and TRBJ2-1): KAGVTQTPRYLIKTRGQQVTLSCSPISGHRSVSWYQQTPGQGLQFLFEYFSETQRNKGNFPGRFSGRQFSNSRSEMNVSTLELGDSALYLCASSLGAGSSYNEQFFGPGTRLTVL.

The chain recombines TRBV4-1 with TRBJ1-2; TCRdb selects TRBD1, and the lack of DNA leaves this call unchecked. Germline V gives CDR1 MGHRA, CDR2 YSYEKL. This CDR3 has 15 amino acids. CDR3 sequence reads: CASSPMGQANYGYTF.

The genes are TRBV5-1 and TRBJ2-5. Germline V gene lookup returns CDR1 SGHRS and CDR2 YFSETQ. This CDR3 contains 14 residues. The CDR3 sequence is CASSWGFTQETQYF.